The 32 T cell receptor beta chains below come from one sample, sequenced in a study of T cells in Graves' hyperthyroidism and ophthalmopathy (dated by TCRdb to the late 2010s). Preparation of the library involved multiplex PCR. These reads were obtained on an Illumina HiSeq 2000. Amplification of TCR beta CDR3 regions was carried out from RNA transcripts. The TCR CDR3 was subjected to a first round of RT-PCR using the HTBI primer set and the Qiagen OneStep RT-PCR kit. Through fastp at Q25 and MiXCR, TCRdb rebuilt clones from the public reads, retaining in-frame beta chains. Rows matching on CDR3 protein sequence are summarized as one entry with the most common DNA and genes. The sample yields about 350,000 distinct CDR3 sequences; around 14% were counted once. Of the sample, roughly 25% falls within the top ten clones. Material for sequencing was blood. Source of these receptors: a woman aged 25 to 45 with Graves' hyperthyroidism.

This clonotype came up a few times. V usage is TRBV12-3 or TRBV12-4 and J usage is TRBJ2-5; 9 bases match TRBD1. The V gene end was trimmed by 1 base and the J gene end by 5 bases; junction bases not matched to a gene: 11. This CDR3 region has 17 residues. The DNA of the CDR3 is TGTGCCAGCAGTTTAGAGCTCGGGACAGGGAATGTGGAGACCCAGTACTTC. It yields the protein CASSLELGTGNVETQYF.

The DNA for the CDR3 is TGTGCCACCAGTGAACCCGGGACAGGGGGTCGCAATGAGCAGTTCTTC. It codes for CATSEPGTGGRNEQFF. This rearrangement joins TRBV24-1 to TRBJ2-1, with 11 nucleotides matching TRBD1. The CDR3 has 16 amino acids. The J segment lost 6 bases and the V segment lost 4 bases, leaving 7 bases of the junction unmatched. The germline V gene encodes CDR1 KGHDR and CDR2 SFDVKD.

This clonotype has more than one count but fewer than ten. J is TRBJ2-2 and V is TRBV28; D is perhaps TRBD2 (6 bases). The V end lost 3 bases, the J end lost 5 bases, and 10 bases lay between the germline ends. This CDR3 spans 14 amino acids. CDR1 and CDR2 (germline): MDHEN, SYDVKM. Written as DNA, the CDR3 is TGTGCCAGCAGTTTTCGGGGGATTACCGGGGAGCTGTTTTTT. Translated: CASSFRGITGELFF.

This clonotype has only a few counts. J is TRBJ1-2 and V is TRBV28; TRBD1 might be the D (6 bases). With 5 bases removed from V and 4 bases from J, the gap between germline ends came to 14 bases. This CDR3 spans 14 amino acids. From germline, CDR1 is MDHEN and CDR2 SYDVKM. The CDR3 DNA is TGTGCCAGCAGTCAAGGACGGGGGGCCTATGGCTACACCTTC. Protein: CASSQGRGAYGYTF.

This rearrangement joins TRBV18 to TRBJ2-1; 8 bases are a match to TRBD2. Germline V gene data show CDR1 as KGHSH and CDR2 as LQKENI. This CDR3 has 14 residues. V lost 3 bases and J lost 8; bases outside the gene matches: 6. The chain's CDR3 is CASSPGLGGDEQFF. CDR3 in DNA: TGTGCCAGCTCACCGGGACTAGGAGGGGATGAGCAGTTCTTC. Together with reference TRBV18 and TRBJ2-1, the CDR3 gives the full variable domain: NAGVMQNPRHLVRRRGQEARLRCSPMKGHSHVYWYRQLPEEGLKFMVYLQKENIIDESGMPKERFSAEFPKEGPSILRIQQVVRGDSAAYFCASSPGLGGDEQFFGPGTRLTVL.

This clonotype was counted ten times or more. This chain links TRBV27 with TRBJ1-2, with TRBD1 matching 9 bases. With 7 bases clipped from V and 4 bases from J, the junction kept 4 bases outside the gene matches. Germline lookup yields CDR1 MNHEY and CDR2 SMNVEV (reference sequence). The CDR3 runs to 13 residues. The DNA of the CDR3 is TGTGCCAGCAACCCGGGACAGGGCTATGGCTACACCTTC. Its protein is CASNPGQGYGYTF.

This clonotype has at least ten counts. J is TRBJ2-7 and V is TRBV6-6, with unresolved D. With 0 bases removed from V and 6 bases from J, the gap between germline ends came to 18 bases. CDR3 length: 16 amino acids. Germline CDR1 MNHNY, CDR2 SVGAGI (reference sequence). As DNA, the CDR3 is TGTGCCAGCAGTTACTCACCTTTAGGGCGGACGATCGAGCAGTACTTC. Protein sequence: CASSYSPLGRTIEQYF.

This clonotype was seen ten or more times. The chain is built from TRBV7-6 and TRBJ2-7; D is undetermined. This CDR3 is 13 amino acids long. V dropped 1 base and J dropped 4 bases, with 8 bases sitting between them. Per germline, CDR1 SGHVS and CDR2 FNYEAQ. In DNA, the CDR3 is TGTGCCAGCAGCTTAGGTAACGAGTACGAGCAGTACTTC. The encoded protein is CASSLGNEYEQYF.

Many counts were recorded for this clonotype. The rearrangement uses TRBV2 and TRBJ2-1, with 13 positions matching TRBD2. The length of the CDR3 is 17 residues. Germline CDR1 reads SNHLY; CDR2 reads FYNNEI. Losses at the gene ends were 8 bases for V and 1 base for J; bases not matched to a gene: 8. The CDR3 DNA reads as TGTGCCAGCCGAGCGGGGACTAGCGGGAAGTCCTACAATGAGCAGTTCTTC. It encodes CASRAGTSGKSYNEQFF.

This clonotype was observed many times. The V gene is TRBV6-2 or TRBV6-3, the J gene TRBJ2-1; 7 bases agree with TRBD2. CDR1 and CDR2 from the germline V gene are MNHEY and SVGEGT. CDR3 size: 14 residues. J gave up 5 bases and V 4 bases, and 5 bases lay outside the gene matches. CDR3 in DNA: TGTGCCAGCAGTTCCCGAGCGGGGAACAATGAGCAGTTCTTC. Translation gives CASSSRAGNNEQFF.

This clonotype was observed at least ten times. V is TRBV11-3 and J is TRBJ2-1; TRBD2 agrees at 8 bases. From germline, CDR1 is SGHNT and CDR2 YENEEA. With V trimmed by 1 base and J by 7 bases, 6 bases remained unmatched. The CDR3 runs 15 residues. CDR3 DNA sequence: TGTGCCAGCAGCTTAGCCGGGACTAGGGGTAATGAGCAGTTCTTC. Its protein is CASSLAGTRGNEQFF.

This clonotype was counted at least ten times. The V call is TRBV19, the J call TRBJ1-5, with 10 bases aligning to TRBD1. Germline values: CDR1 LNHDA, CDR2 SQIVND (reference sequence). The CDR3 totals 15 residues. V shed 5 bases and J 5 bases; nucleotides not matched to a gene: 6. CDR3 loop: CASSFGTGAYQPQHF. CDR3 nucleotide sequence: TGTGCCAGTAGTTTCGGGACAGGGGCCTATCAGCCCCAGCATTTT.

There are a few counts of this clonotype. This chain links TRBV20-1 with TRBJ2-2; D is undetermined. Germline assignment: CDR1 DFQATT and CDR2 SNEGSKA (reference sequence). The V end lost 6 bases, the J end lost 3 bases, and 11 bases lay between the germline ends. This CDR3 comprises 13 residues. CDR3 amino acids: CSAPNRYTGELFF. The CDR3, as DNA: TGCAGTGCCCCCAACAGATACACCGGGGAGCTGTTTTTT.

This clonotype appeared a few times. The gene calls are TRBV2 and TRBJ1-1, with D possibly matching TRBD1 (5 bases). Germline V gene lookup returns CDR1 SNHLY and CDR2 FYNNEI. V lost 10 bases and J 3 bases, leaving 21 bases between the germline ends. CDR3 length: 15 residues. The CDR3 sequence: CATKTNRPWDTEAFF. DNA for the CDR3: TGTGCCACCAAAACGAACAGGCCGTGGGACACTGAAGCTTTCTTT.

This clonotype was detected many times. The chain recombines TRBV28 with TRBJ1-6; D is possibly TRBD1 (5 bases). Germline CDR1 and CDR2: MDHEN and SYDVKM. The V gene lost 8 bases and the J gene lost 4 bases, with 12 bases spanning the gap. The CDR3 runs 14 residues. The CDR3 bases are TGTGCCAGCTATTCCGGGACTTATAATTCACCCCTCCACTTT. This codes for CASYSGTYNSPLHF.

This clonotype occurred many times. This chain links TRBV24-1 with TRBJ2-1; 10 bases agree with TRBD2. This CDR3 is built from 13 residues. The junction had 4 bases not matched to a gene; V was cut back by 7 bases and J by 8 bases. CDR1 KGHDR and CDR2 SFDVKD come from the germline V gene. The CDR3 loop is CATSGTSVHEQFF. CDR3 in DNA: TGTGCCACCAGCGGGACTAGCGTTCATGAGCAGTTCTTC.

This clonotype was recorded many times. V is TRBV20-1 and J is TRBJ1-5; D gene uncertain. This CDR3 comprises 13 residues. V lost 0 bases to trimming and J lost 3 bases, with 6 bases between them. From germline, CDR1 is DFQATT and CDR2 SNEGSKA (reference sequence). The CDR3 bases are TGCAGTGCTAGAGAAGGGCCCAATCAGCCCCAGCATTTT. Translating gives CSAREGPNQPQHF.

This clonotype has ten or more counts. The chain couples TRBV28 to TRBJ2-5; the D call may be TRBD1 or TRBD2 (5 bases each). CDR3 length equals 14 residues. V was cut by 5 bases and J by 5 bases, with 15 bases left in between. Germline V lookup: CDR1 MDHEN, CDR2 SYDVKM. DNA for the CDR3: TGTGCCAGCAGTCCTGGGGGACGACGGGAGACCCAGTACTTC. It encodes CASSPGGRRETQYF.

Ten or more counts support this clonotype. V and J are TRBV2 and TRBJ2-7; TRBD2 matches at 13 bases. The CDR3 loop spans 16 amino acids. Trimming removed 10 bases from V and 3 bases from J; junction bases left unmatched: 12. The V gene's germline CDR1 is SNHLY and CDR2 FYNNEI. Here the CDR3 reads CAIDRTSGRSDYEQYF. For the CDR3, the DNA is TGTGCCATAGATAGGACTAGCGGGAGATCGGACTACGAGCAGTACTTC.

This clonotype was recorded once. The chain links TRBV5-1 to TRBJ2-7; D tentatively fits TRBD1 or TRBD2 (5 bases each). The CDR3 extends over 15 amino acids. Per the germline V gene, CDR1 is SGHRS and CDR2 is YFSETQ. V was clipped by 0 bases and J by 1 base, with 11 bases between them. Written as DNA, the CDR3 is TGCGCCAGCAGCTTGGGGGCCAGGGAGTCCTACGAGCAGTACTTC. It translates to CASSLGARESYEQYF.

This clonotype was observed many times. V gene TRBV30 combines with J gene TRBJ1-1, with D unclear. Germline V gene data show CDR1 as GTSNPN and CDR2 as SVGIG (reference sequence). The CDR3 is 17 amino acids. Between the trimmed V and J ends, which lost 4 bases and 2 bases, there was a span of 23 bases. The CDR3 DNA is TGTGCCTGGACTCAATTAGGGAGGCCCAGCTCAAACACTGAAGCTTTCTTT. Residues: CAWTQLGRPSSNTEAFF.

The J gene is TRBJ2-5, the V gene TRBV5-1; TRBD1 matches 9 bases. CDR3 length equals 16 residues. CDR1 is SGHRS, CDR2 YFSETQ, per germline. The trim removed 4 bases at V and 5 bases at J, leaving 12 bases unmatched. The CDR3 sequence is CASSLGDRAVSETQYF. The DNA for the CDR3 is TGCGCCAGCAGCCTCGGGGACAGGGCTGTGTCGGAGACCCAGTACTTC.

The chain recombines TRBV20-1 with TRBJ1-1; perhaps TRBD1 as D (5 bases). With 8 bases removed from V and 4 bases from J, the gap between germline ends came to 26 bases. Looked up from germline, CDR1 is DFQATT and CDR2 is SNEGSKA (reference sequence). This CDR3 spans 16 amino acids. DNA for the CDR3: TGCAGTATTTGGGCACCTTGGGCAGGGAATGGCACTGAAGCTTTCTTT. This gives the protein CSIWAPWAGNGTEAFF.

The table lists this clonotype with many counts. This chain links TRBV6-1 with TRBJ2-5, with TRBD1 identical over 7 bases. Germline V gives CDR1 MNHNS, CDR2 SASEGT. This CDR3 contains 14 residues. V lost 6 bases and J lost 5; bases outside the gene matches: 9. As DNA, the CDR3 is TGTGCCAGCAGCTTAGACAGGGTGAGGGAGACCCAGTACTTC. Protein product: CASSLDRVRETQYF.

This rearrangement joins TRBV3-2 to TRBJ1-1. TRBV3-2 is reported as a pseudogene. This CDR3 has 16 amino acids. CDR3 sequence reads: CASSQDHTDGNTEAFF. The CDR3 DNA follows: TGTGCCAGCAGCCAAGATCACACGGACGGGAACACTGAAGCTTTCTTT.

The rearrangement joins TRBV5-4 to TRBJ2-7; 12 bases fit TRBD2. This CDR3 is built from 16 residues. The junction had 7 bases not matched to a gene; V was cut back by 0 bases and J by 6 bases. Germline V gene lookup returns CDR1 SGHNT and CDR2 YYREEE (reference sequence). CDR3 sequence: CASSLDSTSGSVEQYF. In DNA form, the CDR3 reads TGTGCCAGCAGCTTGGACTCGACTAGCGGGAGCGTCGAGCAGTACTTC.

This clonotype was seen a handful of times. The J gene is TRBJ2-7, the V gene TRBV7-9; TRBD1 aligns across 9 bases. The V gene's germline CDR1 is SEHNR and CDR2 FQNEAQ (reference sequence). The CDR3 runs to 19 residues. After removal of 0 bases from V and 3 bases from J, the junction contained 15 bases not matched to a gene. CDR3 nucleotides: TGTGCCAGCAGCTTAGCACTCACAGGGGGCGGGGGACACAACTACGAGCAGTACTTC. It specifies CASSLALTGGGGHNYEQYF.

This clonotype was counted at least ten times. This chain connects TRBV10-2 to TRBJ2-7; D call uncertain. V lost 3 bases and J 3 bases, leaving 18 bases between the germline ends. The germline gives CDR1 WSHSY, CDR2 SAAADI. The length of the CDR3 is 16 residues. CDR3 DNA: TGCGCCAGCAGTGACCCGTATCTAGGGTCCCACTACGAGCAGTACTTC. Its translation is CASSDPYLGSHYEQYF.

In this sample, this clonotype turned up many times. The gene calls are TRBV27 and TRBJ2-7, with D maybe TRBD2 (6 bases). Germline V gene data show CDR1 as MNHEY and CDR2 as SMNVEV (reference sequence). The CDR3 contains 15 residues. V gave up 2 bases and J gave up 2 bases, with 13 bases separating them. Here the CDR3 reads CASSLKLGLTYEQYF. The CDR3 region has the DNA TGTGCCAGCAGTTTAAAACTCGGACTAACCTACGAGCAGTACTTC.

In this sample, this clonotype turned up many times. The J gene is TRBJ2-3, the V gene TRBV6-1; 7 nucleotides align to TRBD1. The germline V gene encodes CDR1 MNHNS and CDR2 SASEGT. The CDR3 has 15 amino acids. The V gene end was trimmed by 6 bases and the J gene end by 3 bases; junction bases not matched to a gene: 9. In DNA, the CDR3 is TGTGCCAGCAGCTCACGGCCCAGGGGGACAGATACGCAGTATTTT. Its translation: CASSSRPRGTDTQYF.

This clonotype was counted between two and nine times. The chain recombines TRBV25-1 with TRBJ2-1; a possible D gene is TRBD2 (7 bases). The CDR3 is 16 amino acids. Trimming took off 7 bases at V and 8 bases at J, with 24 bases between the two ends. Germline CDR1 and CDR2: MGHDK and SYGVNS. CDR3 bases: TGTGCCAGCACCCGCGGGGGCCTAGCGAATGGGGATGAGCAGTTCTTC. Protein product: CASTRGGLANGDEQFF. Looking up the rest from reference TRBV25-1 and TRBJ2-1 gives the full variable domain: EADIYQTPRYLVIGTGKKITLECSQTMGHDKMYWYQQDPGMELHLIHYSYGVNSTEKGDLSSESTVSRIRTEHFPLTLESARPSHTSQYLCASTRGGLANGDEQFFGPGTRLTVL.

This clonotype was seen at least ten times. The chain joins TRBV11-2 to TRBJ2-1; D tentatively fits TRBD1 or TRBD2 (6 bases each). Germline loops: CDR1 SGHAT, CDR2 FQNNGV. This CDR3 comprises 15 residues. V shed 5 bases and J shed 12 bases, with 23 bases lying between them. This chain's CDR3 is CASSNGKLGGRGQFF. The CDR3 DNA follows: TGTGCCAGCAGCAATGGGAAGTTAGGGGGGCGAGGGCAGTTCTTC.